The present entry profiles one TCR beta chain with its context. Its matching antigen is unknown. The same CDR3 can be traced to other DNA sequences in this sample. This record comes from a study of B cell selection in AIRE deficiency. Findings of the study overall: Patient Tconv and Treg cells showed healthy-like TCRBV usage, CDR3 length, diversity. Shared Treg sequences had shorter CDR3s, biased toward rearrangements with few non-templated insertions.

The CDR3 has 12 residues. CDR1 and CDR2 (germline): SQVTM, ANQGSEA. Germline trimming cut 4 bases from V and 4 bases from J; bases unmatched to any gene: 3. CD4+CD127+ cells were sorted as the conventional CD4 T cells. Libraries were prepared by immunoSEQ multiplex PCR; TCRdb keeps only in-frame clonotypes and omits some of them. The sample contains more than 25,000 clones, about 95% of which appear only once. This TCR was sampled from a human donor in good health. This chain links TRBV29-1 with TRBJ1-1, with TRBD1 identical over 7 bases. The sequencing sample was made of CD4+CD127+ conventional T cells sorted from PBMCs. CDR3 sequence: CSVAGGVTEAFF. The CDR3 DNA sequence: TGCAGCGTTGCAGGGGGTGTCACTGAAGCTTTCTTT.